This entry lists 15 T cell receptor beta chains sequenced from one sample in a study of blood T cell repertoires in COVID-19. Assay: immunoSEQ multiplex PCR; the TCRdb copy retains only in-frame clones and omits some. Here the sample spans 250,000 to 300,000 clones, around 90% being singletons. Sample: peripheral blood. The source of these receptors is a man in his fifties with acute or convalescent COVID-19.

The rearrangement uses TRBV30 and TRBJ2-3, with TRBD2 identical over 11 bases. The CDR3 spans 15 residues. J gave up 5 bases and V 4 bases, and 8 bases lay outside the gene matches. Germline assignment: CDR1 GTSNPN and CDR2 SVGIG (reference sequence). The CDR3 DNA sequence: TGTGCCTGGACGGCTAGCGGGGGGCCACGAGATACGCAGTATTTT. It encodes CAWTASGGPRDTQYF.

The genes are TRBV4-1 and TRBJ2-1; 12 positions agree with TRBD2. Germline V gene data show CDR1 as MGHRA and CDR2 as YSYEKL. Trimming took 6 bases from V and 3 from J; bases not matched to a gene: 9. The CDR3 spans 17 residues. The CDR3 DNA sequence: TGCGCCAGCAGGCAGGGACTAGCGGGCCTCAACTACAATGAGCAGTTCTTC. Its protein product is CASRQGLAGLNYNEQFF.

V is TRBV19 and J is TRBJ1-1; 7 positions agree with TRBD1. The CDR3 spans 13 residues. CDR1 is LNHDA and CDR2 is SQIVND in the germline V gene (reference sequence). Trimming at V came to 10 bases and at J to 0 bases, leaving 5 bases not matched to a gene. The CDR3 DNA sequence: TGTGCCAATAGACAGGGAATGAACACTGAAGCTTTCTTT. Its protein product is CANRQGMNTEAFF.

The V gene is TRBV11-2, the J gene TRBJ2-7; the D gene is possibly TRBD2 (5 bases). V lost 1 base to trimming and J lost 0 bases, with 13 bases between them. The CDR3 is made up of 16 amino acids. Per the germline V gene, CDR1 is SGHAT and CDR2 is FQNNGV. The CDR3 coding sequence is TGTGCCAGCAGCTTAGCTCGGGGTACCCTCTCCTACGAGCAGTACTTC. Protein sequence: CASSLARGTLSYEQYF.

The chain combines TRBV10-3 with TRBJ1-2; 10 bases agree with TRBD1. CDR3 size: 14 residues. Trimming removed 7 bases from V and 3 bases from J; junction bases left unmatched: 5. Germline CDR1 reads ENHRY; CDR2 reads SYGVKD. The CDR3 region is CAITAGQGHYGYTF. The CDR3 DNA sequence: TGTGCCATCACCGCGGGACAGGGGCACTATGGCTACACCTTC.

This chain links TRBV5-1 with TRBJ2-5; D might be TRBD2 (6 bases). V lost 0 bases and J lost 7, with 16 bases in between. The CDR3 spans 15 residues. Germline V gene data show CDR1 as SGHRS and CDR2 as YFSETQ. The CDR3 spells CASSLVGGQEGTQYF. The CDR3 DNA reads as TGCGCCAGCAGCTTGGTGGGGGGTCAGGAGGGGACCCAGTACTTC.

The chain links TRBV5-1 to TRBJ2-5; D uncertain. Germline-derived CDR1 and CDR2 are SGHRS and YFSETQ. Trimming left V 4 bases short and J 2 bases short, with 12 bases between. The CDR3 runs 14 residues. The CDR3 sequence is CASSPSGAQETQYF. The CDR3 bases are TGCGCCAGCAGCCCCTCCGGTGCTCAAGAGACCCAGTACTTC.

This clone was seen once. This chain connects TRBV25-1 to TRBJ1-2; 10 bases are shared with TRBD1. This CDR3 has 16 amino acids. J was trimmed by 4 bases and V by 2 bases; bases with no gene match: 7. Germline V CDR1 and CDR2: MGHDK, SYGVNS. CDR3 amino acids: CASSEPRQGASYGYTF. The CDR3 region has the DNA TGTGCCAGCAGTGAACCCAGACAGGGGGCGAGCTATGGCTACACCTTC.

This clone occurred once. The chain links TRBV3-1 (or the pseudogene TRBV3-2) to TRBJ1-2; a weak D match, TRBD1 (6 bases). This CDR3 contains 15 residues. The germline V and J ends were trimmed by 4 bases and 2 bases, with 14 bases remaining between them. CDR1 and CDR2 from the germline V gene are LGHDT and YNNKEL (reference sequence). The CDR3 nucleotides are TGTGCCAGCAGCCGGGCTGGACAGCCCAACTATGGCTACACCTTC. This sequence encodes CASSRAGQPNYGYTF.

The rearrangement uses TRBV10-1 and TRBJ2-7, with D possibly TRBD1 on 5 matching bases. V lost 9 bases and J 2 bases, leaving 11 bases between the germline ends. Germline loops: CDR1 WNHNN, CDR2 SYGVQD (reference sequence). The CDR3 totals 12 residues. CDR3 region: CASSGSTYEQYF. The CDR3 DNA is TGCGCCAGTTCAGGGTCGACCTACGAGCAGTACTTC.

The chain carries TRBV30 and TRBJ2-7; TRBD2 aligns across 7 bases. Germline-derived CDR1 and CDR2 are GTSNPN and SVGIG (reference sequence). Germline trimming cut 3 bases from V and 6 bases from J; bases unmatched to any gene: 2. CDR3 length: 11 amino acids. This CDR3 reads CAWRGGSEQYF. As DNA, the CDR3 is TGTGCCTGGAGGGGAGGGAGCGAGCAGTACTTC. The variable domain in full, with the rest retrieved from reference TRBV30 and TRBJ2-7, is SQTIHQWPATLVQPVGSPLSLECTVEGTSNPNLYWYRQAAGRGLQLLFYSVGIGQISSEVPQNLSASRPQDRQFILSSKKLLLSDSGFYLCAWRGGSEQYFGPGTRLTVT.

The J gene is TRBJ2-3, the V gene TRBV5-1, with 9 bases matching TRBD2. The length of the CDR3 is 17 residues. Losses at the gene ends were 3 bases for V and 3 bases for J; bases not matched to a gene: 11. Germline V gives CDR1 SGHRS, CDR2 YFSETQ. The CDR3, as DNA: TGCGCCAGCAGCTCGGCCCCCAGCGGGGGGCTGACAGATACGCAGTATTTT. This encodes CASSSAPSGGLTDTQYF.

This clone was seen just once. The chain joins TRBV7-8 to TRBJ1-5; D gene unclear. This CDR3 is 15 amino acids long. Germline V CDR1 and CDR2: SGHVS, FQNEAQ. Trimming pared 3 bases from V and 9 bases from J, leaving 18 bases between. The CDR3 nucleotides are TGTGCCAGCAGCTTGCGATGGGCCGGAGAGGGGCCCCAGCATTTT. This gives the protein CASSLRWAGEGPQHF.

CDR3 sequence reads: CASSALSQYTEAFF. DNA for the CDR3: TGTGCCAGCAGCGCCTTGTCGCAGTACACTGAAGCTTTCTTT. The chain couples TRBV9 to TRBJ1-1, with D hard to call. This CDR3 spans 14 amino acids. V was clipped by 3 bases and J by 3 bases, with 12 bases between them. Germline V gives CDR1 SGDLS, CDR2 YYNGEE.

The rearrangement uses TRBV7-9 and TRBJ1-2; 9 bases align to TRBD1. CDR1 is SEHNR, CDR2 FQNEAQ, per germline (reference sequence). The CDR3 has 16 residues. Losses at the gene ends were 5 bases for V and 8 bases for J; bases not matched to a gene: 15. In nucleotides, the CDR3 is TGTGCCAGCAGCCCACGGACAGGGGCGCGCCCGGGAGGCTACACCTTC. It specifies CASSPRTGARPGGYTF.